This T cell receptor (beta chain) was found in a study of naive and memory T cell subsets. Points from the study as a whole: There was no ground truth to check naive and memory subset results. A few larger clonotypes appeared in naive repertoires, especially CD8, possibly memory cells re-expressing CD45RA.

Both TRBC1 and TRBC2 were covered by a beta constant-region primer of two equimolar oligonucleotides. Ligated cDNA was amplified by four rounds of PCR with nested alpha and beta constant-region primers and SP2. The cDNA 3' end received a ligated single-stranded oligonucleotide carrying the SP2 primer and a 12-nucleotide UMI. TCRdb reprocessed the UMI-ligation and nested PCR reads with MiXCR, giving one entry per CDR3 protein. The sample shows around 140,000 distinct CDR3 sequences, about 20% of them seen only once. V was cut by 0 bases and J by 5 bases, with 8 bases left in between. Germline-derived CDR1 and CDR2 are LGHNA and YNFKEQ. This CDR3 is built from 13 residues. After the first PCR, alpha and beta chain libraries were processed separately. On this clonotype: As yet, its antigen is unknown.

V gene TRBV4-2 combines with J gene TRBJ2-7; tentatively, D is TRBD2 (5 bases). This receptor was taken from a human donor in good health. What was sequenced was naive CD8+ T cells from blood. The CDR3 here is CASSQESGNEQYF. CDR3 DNA: TGTGCCAGCAGCCAAGAATCGGGGAACGAGCAGTACTTC.